The clone carrying this TCR beta chain was counted ten times or more. V lost 4 bases to trimming and J lost 7 bases, with 17 bases between them. CDR1 and CDR2 (germline): GTSNPN, SVGIG (reference sequence). CDR3 size: 15 residues. The source of the sample is a study of T cells in Graves' hyperthyroidism and ophthalmopathy. RNA transcripts provided the source from which TCR beta CDR3 regions were amplified. A first-round RT-PCR of the TCR CDR3 used the HTBI primer set. TCRdb re-analysed the multiplex PCR reads in MiXCR, keeping a single row per CDR3 protein. Altogether under 400,000 distinct CDR3 sequences are present, 16% being singletons, with the ten largest covering roughly 31%. PBMCs were obtained from about 10 ml fresh peripheral blood.

The receptor was isolated from a man aged 25 to 40 with Graves' hyperthyroidism. The chain employs TRBV30 and TRBJ1-6; D unresolved. Sequencing input: blood. CDR3 residues: CAWKAVGRRNSPLHF. CDR3 coding DNA: TGTGCCTGGAAAGCGGTCGGACGGCGAAATTCACCCCTCCACTTT.